This TCR beta chain was documented in a study of shared clonotypes between healthy human individuals. The wider study: For every donor, three CD4 naive, three CD4 memory, two CD8 naive and one CD8 memory plates were used.

Repertoires were generated with immunoSEQ multiplex PCR, while TCRdb's copy carries only in-frame clones and drops some. The table lists about 2.2 million clones, roughly 91% of them singletons, with about 1.8% in the top ten. Overall study findings and caveats: Rarefaction gave evidence that sorted-subset sequencing remained incomplete despite large depth. Among non-shared clonotypes, generation probabilities were lower than among those shared by all four donors. Between a handful of donors, naive CD4 clonotypes were shared at a level of about 5%.

In the naive CD8 group, cells lacked CD45RO and were positively selected for CCR7, so terminally differentiated effector memory CD45RA+ cells were left out. The CDR3 contains 16 residues. Germline CDR1 is MDHEN and CDR2 is SYDVKM. Trimming pared 4 bases from V and 4 bases from J, leaving 19 bases between. On this clone itself: Its antigen remains unidentified.

The specimen sequenced was naive CD8+ T cells from PBMCs. V is TRBV28 and J is TRBJ1-1, with unresolved D. The origin of this receptor is a man aged 18-30 years in good health. Some clones in this sample may be carry-over from other donors' samples. The DNA for the CDR3 is TGTGCCAGCAGTTCAGGATACGGGGAACTGAGCACTGAAGCTTTCTTT. Amino acid sequence: CASSSGYGELSTEAFF.